This TCR beta chain is from a study of cytomegalovirus exposure and HLA in healthy donors. PCR was performed using 60 Vbeta and 13 Jbeta primers. Assay: immunoSEQ multiplex PCR; the TCRdb copy retains only in-frame clones and omits some. The sample shows 150,000 to 200,000 clones, approximately 79% of them seen only once. Study-wide findings and caveats: Per a later analysis, 15,000 to 20,000 TCR beta sequences showed association with HLA alleles at 0.05 false discovery rate. Later analysis associated a missense DCLRE1C variant with TCR beta V- and J-gene trimming.

About this clone: Its specificity is unknown.

Losses at the gene ends were 2 bases for V and 3 bases for J; bases not matched to a gene: 6. The CDR3 extends over 15 amino acids. The germline V gene encodes CDR1 MNHEY and CDR2 SVGAGI. The chain joins TRBV6-5 to TRBJ2-7, with 8 bases identical to TRBD1. The origin of this receptor is a human donor in good health. Specimen: PBMCs. CDR3 sequence reads: CASSYQSRGLYEQYF. Written as DNA, the CDR3 is TGTGCCAGCAGTTACCAAAGCAGGGGGCTCTACGAGCAGTACTTC.